The present entry profiles one T cell receptor (beta chain) with its context. What it recognizes is unknown. The use of a sample-barcoded 5' primer and a J-beta primer mix characterized a second PCR of 7 to 11 cycles. Each of the cDNA molecules was tagged by a template-switch adaptor with 12 random nucleotides. All samples gave at least 3 million CDR3-containing paired-end reads. In TCRdb, the 5' RACE reads were re-called with MiXCR into one record per CDR3 protein. The sample lists around 500,000 distinct CDR3 sequences; about 28% were seen once. The entry originates in a study of blood T cells in healthy people across ages. Study conclusions and caveats: Donor CMV infection status was unknown, possibly confounding age-related changes in expanded clonotypes. Researchers report that TCR beta diversity correlated strongly with naive T cell percentage.

This sample also belongs to another study, concerning T cells of mothers and their children.

The source of this sequence is a boy under 10 years old in good health. Sequences were obtained from blood.

For the CDR3, the DNA is TGTGCCAGCAGTGAGAGGGTAAAACAGGGGGCAAAGGTCGGAAAACTGTTTTTT. Its translation: CASSERVKQGAKVGKLFF. The rearrangement uses TRBV25-1 and TRBJ1-4, with 9 nucleotides matching TRBD1. This CDR3 is built from 18 residues. Germline CDR1 MGHDK, CDR2 SYGVNS. After removal of 3 bases from V and 10 bases from J, the junction contained 18 bases not matched to a gene. The whole variable domain, filled in from reference TRBV25-1 and TRBJ1-4, reads EADIYQTPRYLVIGTGKKITLECSQTMGHDKMYWYQQDPGMELHLIHYSYGVNSTEKGDLSSESTVSRIRTEHFPLTLESARPSHTSQYLCASSERVKQGAKVGKLFFGSGTQLSVL.